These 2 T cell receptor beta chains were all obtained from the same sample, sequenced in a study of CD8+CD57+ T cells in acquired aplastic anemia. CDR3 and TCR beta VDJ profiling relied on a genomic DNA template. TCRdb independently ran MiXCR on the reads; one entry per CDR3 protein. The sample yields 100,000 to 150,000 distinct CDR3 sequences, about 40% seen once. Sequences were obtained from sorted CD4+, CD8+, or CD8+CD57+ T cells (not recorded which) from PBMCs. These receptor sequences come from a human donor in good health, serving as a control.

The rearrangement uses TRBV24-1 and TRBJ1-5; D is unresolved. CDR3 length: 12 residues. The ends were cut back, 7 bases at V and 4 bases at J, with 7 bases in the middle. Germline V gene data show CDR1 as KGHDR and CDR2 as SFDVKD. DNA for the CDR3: TGTGCCACCAGCGAACGAAATCAGCCCCAGCATTTT. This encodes CATSERNQPQHF.

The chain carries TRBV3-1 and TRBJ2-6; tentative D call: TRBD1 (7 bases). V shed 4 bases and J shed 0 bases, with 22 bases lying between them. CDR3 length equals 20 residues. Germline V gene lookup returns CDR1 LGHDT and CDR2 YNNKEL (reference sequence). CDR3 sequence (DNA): TGTGCCAGCAGCCCCCTTCGGGGGCAGGGGGTGCGCTCTGGGGCCAACGTCCTGACTTTC. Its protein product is CASSPLRGQGVRSGANVLTF.